The sequence of this T cell receptor beta chain was determined in a study of CD4+ T cells in melanoma. Method: immunoSEQ multiplex PCR; TCRdb's copy keeps in-frame clones and lacks some. The repertoire holds under 8,000 clones, about three fifths seen once, with approximately 23% in the top ten. V lost 7 bases, J lost 0 bases, and 11 bases lay in between. CDR1 SGDLS and CDR2 YYNGEE come from the germline V gene. This CDR3 is built from 14 residues. The sequenced sample was cells from a culture (not recorded whether cultured in vitro). The receptor was isolated from a human donor with melanoma. This chain joins TRBV9 and TRBJ1-3, with a weak D call TRBD1 (5 bases). The CDR3 is CASGGAASGNTIYF. CDR3 DNA: TGTGCCAGCGGTGGGGCTGCCTCTGGAAACACCATATATTTT.